The source of this TCR beta chain is a study of glioma-infiltrating T cells after dendritic cell vaccination. About the research overall: Autologous tumor lysate was loaded overnight onto monocyte-derived dendritic cells grown approximately seven days with IL-4 and GM-CSF. Study findings and constraints: The cohort had few patients with full blood and tumor sets.

The immunoSEQ assay amplified TCRB CDR3 from up to about 2 ug DNA. The primer mix had 60 V beta and 13 J beta primers. The assay was immunoSEQ multiplex PCR, and TCRdb's table has in-frame clones only and misses some. The data show 100,000 or so clones, around 80% seen once. Comment on this clone: Its antigen is unknown.

Time point indicated: after dendritic cell vaccination, including at tumor progression/relapse. V was shortened by 5 bases and J by 12 bases, with 19 bases between the two germline ends. Germline V lookup: CDR1 MNHNS, CDR2 SASEGT. This CDR3 spans 13 amino acids. The rearrangement joins TRBV6-1 to TRBJ1-2; TRBD1 is a possible D gene (5 bases). This specimen consisted of blood, obtained after dendritic cell vaccination. The clonotype comes from a human donor with glioblastoma. In DNA, the CDR3 is TGTGCCAGCAGTTGGGAGGGGCTGAGTGCAAACACCTTC. Its protein product is CASSWEGLSANTF.